Following are 17 T cell receptor beta chains from one sample sequenced in a study of T cells after yellow fever vaccination. A single record per CDR3 protein comes from TCRdb applying MiXCR to the 5' RACE reads. Among some 250,000 distinct CDR3 sequences listed, about 3.5% were seen once. The sample in question was PBMCs, obtained 15 days after the yellow fever booster vaccination. Every receptor here comes from a man between 18 and 29 years old who received the YFV17D yellow fever vaccine.

There are many counts of this clonotype. The chain couples TRBV9 to TRBJ1-1; 7 bases fit TRBD1. The CDR3 spans 14 residues. Trimming took 2 bases from V and 4 from J; bases not matched to a gene: 5. CDR1 and CDR2 (germline): SGDLS, YYNGEE. CDR3 loop: CASSVGRGPTEAFF. CDR3 sequence (DNA): TGTGCCAGCAGCGTTGGTAGGGGGCCCACTGAAGCTTTCTTT.

This clonotype was recorded many times. The chain carries TRBV2 and TRBJ2-5; TRBD1 or TRBD2 may be the D gene (5 bases each). The germline CDR1 and CDR2 sequences are SNHLY and FYNNEI. The CDR3 spans 15 residues. Trimming stripped 6 bases from V and 5 bases from J, with 19 bases between. The CDR3 bases are TGTGCCAGCAGCGGGGTCGTTAACAGGCAGGAGACCCAGTACTTC. It translates to CASSGVVNRQETQYF.

This clonotype appeared many times. The gene calls are TRBV29-1 and TRBJ2-3; 7 bases map to TRBD1. This CDR3 region has 13 residues. From germline, CDR1 is SQVTM and CDR2 ANQGSEA. With 7 bases clipped from V and 2 bases from J, the junction kept 6 bases outside the gene matches. The CDR3 DNA is TGCAGCGCCCTAACAGGGGCCACAGATACGCAGTATTTT. Encoded protein: CSALTGATDTQYF.

In this sample, this clonotype turned up many times. The CDR3 region is CASSQDVWPVKNIQYF. CDR3 in DNA: TGCGCCAGCAGCCAAGATGTCTGGCCGGTCAAAAACATTCAGTACTTC. The chain is built from TRBV4-1 and TRBJ2-4; unclear D gene. Trimming stripped 0 bases from V and 3 bases from J, with 12 bases between. CDR3 length: 16 residues. Germline CDR1 is MGHRA and CDR2 is YSYEKL.

This clonotype was seen at least ten times. The genes are TRBV5-1 and TRBJ1-1; TRBD1 agrees at 9 bases. V was clipped by 0 bases and J by 7 bases; unmatched bases: 10. Per germline, CDR1 SGHRS and CDR2 YFSETQ. This CDR3 is built from 16 residues. The CDR3 DNA follows: TGCGCCAGCAGCTTGGTCGGGACAGGGAAAAACGGTGAAGCTTTCTTT. This sequence encodes CASSLVGTGKNGEAFF.

This clonotype was detected many times. This chain links TRBV18 with TRBJ2-7; tentative D call: TRBD1 (6 bases). V lost 8 bases and J 0 bases, leaving 11 bases between the germline ends. Germline lookup yields CDR1 KGHSH and CDR2 LQKENI. The CDR3 loop spans 13 amino acids. CDR3 in DNA: TGTGCCAGCGCCGGGGACACCTCCTACGAGCAGTACGTC. Protein sequence: CASAGDTSYEQYV.

Ten or more counts support this clonotype. The rearrangement uses TRBV20-1 and TRBJ2-7; TRBD1 matches at 7 bases. Looked up from germline, CDR1 is DFQATT and CDR2 is SNEGSKA (reference sequence). The length of the CDR3 is 13 residues. J gave up 0 bases and V 6 bases, and 5 bases lay outside the gene matches. CDR3 bases: TGCAGTGCCCAGGGACAGAGCTCCTACGAGCAGTACTTC. The encoded protein is CSAQGQSSYEQYF.

This clonotype was observed many times. This chain connects TRBV5-4 to TRBJ2-7; tentatively, D is TRBD2 (6 bases). CDR3 length: 15 amino acids. The germline gives CDR1 SGHNT, CDR2 YYREEE (reference sequence). V shed 0 bases and J shed 5 bases, with 15 bases lying between them. For the CDR3, the DNA is TGTGCCAGCAGCTTGGCCGGCGTGGCGGGGAACGAGCAGTACTTC. Translation: CASSLAGVAGNEQYF.

This clonotype was counted ten times or more. The chain recombines TRBV18 with TRBJ2-3; TRBD2 agrees at 7 bases. V lost 4 bases to trimming and J lost 2 bases; unmatched junction nucleotides: 12. CDR1 and CDR2 from the germline V gene are KGHSH and LQKENI. The CDR3 contains 17 residues. CDR3: CASSRQMAREHTDTQYF. The DNA of the CDR3 is TGTGCCAGCTCACGACAAATGGCGCGGGAGCACACAGATACGCAGTATTTT.

V usage is TRBV13 and J usage is TRBJ2-7; TRBD2 agrees at 8 bases. V dropped 5 bases and J dropped 6; count of bases not matched to a gene: 15. Germline-derived CDR1 and CDR2 are PRHDT and FYEKMQ (reference sequence). The CDR3 is 16 amino acids. The CDR3 DNA follows: TGTGCCAGCAGCAGGATGGCGGGAGGCGGGTTCGGCGAGCAGTACGTC. As protein: CASSRMAGGGFGEQYV.

Concerning this clonotype: A clone one base away is much larger, so this may be a read error. The rearrangement joins TRBV27 to TRBJ2-7, with 8 positions matching TRBD1. The V gene's germline CDR1 is MNHEY and CDR2 SMNVEV (reference sequence). This CDR3 is 15 amino acids long. CDR3 nucleotide sequence: TGTGCCAGCAGTGCCTGGACAGGGAGAGGGAGCGAGCTGTACTTC. This codes for CASSAWTGRGSELYF.

This clonotype has a count of ten or more. This chain links TRBV20-1 with TRBJ1-2; 11 nucleotides agree with TRBD1. CDR1 and CDR2 from the germline V gene are DFQATT and SNEGSKA (reference sequence). The CDR3 is 13 amino acids. V was pared by 7 bases and J by 4 bases, with 5 bases of the junction left unmatched. CDR3 residues: CSVPGQGGYGYTF. For the CDR3, the DNA is TGCAGTGTTCCGGGACAGGGGGGCTATGGCTACACCTTC.

This clonotype was counted ten times or more. This rearrangement joins TRBV20-1 to TRBJ2-1; perhaps TRBD2 as D (6 bases). CDR1 DFQATT and CDR2 SNEGSKA come from the germline V gene (reference sequence). The CDR3 totals 15 residues. Trimming left V 0 bases short and J 2 bases short, with 11 bases between. CDR3 amino acids: CSARDLAGPYNEQFF. CDR3 in DNA: TGCAGTGCTAGAGATTTGGCGGGGCCCTACAATGAGCAGTTCTTC.

This clonotype has a count of ten or more. This rearrangement joins TRBV7-9 to TRBJ1-6; unclear D gene. Trimming removed 5 bases at V and 15 bases at J, with 17 bases between. The CDR3 is 13 amino acids. Germline CDR1 and CDR2: SEHNR and FQNEAQ (reference sequence). DNA for the CDR3: TGTGCCAGCAGCATCCGGAACGGTGATTTCCTCCACTTT. Its translation: CASSIRNGDFLHF. Supplemented by reference TRBV7-9 and TRBJ1-6, the full variable domain reads DTGVSQNPRHKITKRGQNVTFRCDPISEHNRLYWYRQTLGQGPEFLTYFQNEAQLEKSRLLSDRFSAERPKGSFSTLEIQRTEQGDSAMYLCASSIRNGDFLHFGNGTRLTVT.

This clonotype was counted ten times or more. CDR3: CASTAGQGGDYGYTF. The CDR3 DNA reads TGTGCCAGCACCGCCGGGCAGGGGGGGGACTATGGCTACACCTTC. The chain joins TRBV7-9 to TRBJ1-2, with TRBD1 matching 7 bases. Trimming removed 7 bases from V and 3 bases from J; junction bases left unmatched: 11. The V gene's germline CDR1 is SEHNR and CDR2 FQNEAQ (reference sequence). The CDR3 is made up of 15 amino acids.

Many counts were recorded for this clonotype. This chain joins TRBV6-2 or TRBV6-3 and TRBJ2-2; D uncertain. This CDR3 comprises 13 residues. Germline V gene lookup returns CDR1 MNHEY and CDR2 SVGEGT. Trimming stripped 6 bases from V and 3 bases from J, with 8 bases between. The CDR3 region is CASRDPYTGELFF. The DNA for the CDR3 is TGTGCCAGCAGGGACCCTTACACCGGGGAGCTGTTTTTT.

This clonotype has just a few counts. V and J are TRBV12-3 or TRBV12-4 and TRBJ1-2; 7 bases map to TRBD1. V lost 5 bases and J lost 3; bases outside the gene matches: 15. This CDR3 is 17 amino acids long. CDR3 nucleotide sequence: TGTGCCAGCAGTCCACCGAATAAGGGGGCAACGGACTATGGCTACACCTTC. Protein sequence: CASSPPNKGATDYGYTF.